This T cell receptor beta chain appears in the sequencing data of a study of T cell clones after liver transplantation. On the study more broadly: Graft-donor-reactive sequences were compared with third-party-reactive TCRbeta sequences from pre-transplant mixed lymphocyte reactions. Standard immunosuppression, with no induction, continued until 12-24 months after transplant.

Libraries were prepared by immunoSEQ multiplex PCR; TCRdb keeps only in-frame clonotypes and omits some of them. Of about 99,000 clones in the sample, 82% were seen once. Here the sequenced sample was CD4+ T cells from blood, taken before liver transplant. The receptor's source is a human donor who received a liver transplant.

CDR3 nucleotides: TGTGCCAGCAGCTTAGAGCGCTACGAGCAGTACTTC. Its translation: CASSLERYEQYF. V gene TRBV11-1 combines with J gene TRBJ2-7; D gene unclear. The germline V and J ends were trimmed by 1 base and 3 bases, with 4 bases remaining between them. Germline V CDR1 and CDR2: SGHAT, FQDESV (reference sequence). The length of the CDR3 is 12 residues.